This T cell receptor beta chain comes out of a study of regulatory T cells. Study-level results: Regulatory T cells showed the strongest V-J pair restriction and V/J gene skewing among patient repertoires. Control CD8+ cells showed a nonsignificant trend toward higher Shannon entropy than patient CD8+ cells.

The germline CDR1 and CDR2 sequences are SGHRS and YFSETQ. With V trimmed by 4 bases and J by 5 bases, 9 bases remained unmatched. The CDR3 has 15 amino acids. This clone showed up just once. The target antigen is unknown. Patients aged 2 to 39 years had fewer naive and more memory CD4+ and CD8+ T cells. Primers: 52 TRBV forward and 13 TRBJ reverse. The assay was immunoSEQ multiplex PCR, and TCRdb's table has in-frame clones only and misses some. The sample comprises 20,000 to 25,000 clones, approximately 94% of which are singletons, and 3.5% rests with the top ten. The source material was CD8+ T cells sorted from blood. J is TRBJ2-5 and V is TRBV5-1; 9 nucleotides line up with TRBD2. The receptor comes from a child aged 2-15 years with CD3G deficiency. CDR3 loop: CASSASSGTRETQYF. CDR3 DNA: TGCGCCAGCAGCGCTTCTAGCGGGACCCGGGAGACCCAGTACTTC.